The entry below describes one T cell receptor (beta chain). The data are from a study of blood T cells in healthy people across ages. Study-wide background: About one barcoded beta molecule per two T cells came from capture by template switching.

Primed by a sample-barcoded 5' primer and a J-beta primer mix, a second PCR proceeded for roughly 6 to 12 cycles. TCRdb used MiXCR to reprocess the 5' RACE reads, holding one entry per CDR3 protein. This sample has fewer than 700,000 distinct CDR3 sequences, with around 41% found just once. From germline, CDR1 is MNHEY and CDR2 SVGEGT. V gave up 5 bases and J gave up 4 bases, with 12 bases separating them. CDR3 size: 13 residues. The receptor's source is a man older than 75 in good health. What was sequenced was blood. This sequence joins TRBV6-2 or TRBV6-3 and TRBJ2-7; TRBD1 might be the D (6 bases). DNA for the CDR3: TGTGCCAGCAGTCCCAGGGGTCTGTACGAGCAGTACTTC. Translated, it gives CASSPRGLYEQYF.